Each of the 31 T cell receptor beta chains below was sequenced from the same sample in a study of T cells in Graves' hyperthyroidism and ophthalmopathy. Amplification of TCR beta CDR3 regions used RNA as the template. With the HTBI primer set, the TCR CDR3 went through a first round of RT-PCR. TCRdb fed the multiplex PCR reads into MiXCR, producing one record per CDR3 protein. In the table there are approximately 330,000 distinct CDR3 sequences, around 20% of which are singletons. Sequenced: blood. These receptors came from a woman between 45 and 60 years old with Graves' hyperthyroidism.

This clonotype has only a few counts. The chain carries TRBV11-2 and TRBJ1-4, with D possibly being TRBD1 (5 bases). Germline V gene sequence: CDR1 SGHAT, CDR2 FQNNGV. V dropped 1 base and J dropped 6 bases, with 12 bases sitting between them. CDR3 length: 15 amino acids. The CDR3 DNA follows: TGTGCCAGCAGCTTAGTCGCAGGGAGGGATGAAAAACTGTTTTTT. Translating it yields CASSLVAGRDEKLFF.

This clonotype occurred a few times. The CDR3 DNA follows: TGCAGCGTTGGGACAGGGCAGTGGGATACGCAGTATTTT. Translating gives CSVGTGQWDTQYF. The chain joins TRBV29-1 to TRBJ2-3; 8 bases are shared with TRBD1. The CDR3 consists of 13 residues. J lost 6 bases, V lost 4 bases, and 6 bases had no gene match. CDR1 is SQVTM, CDR2 ANQGSEA, per germline.

This clonotype was detected many times. CDR3 region: CASKKDRGSGYTF. The CDR3 region has the DNA TGTGCCAGCAAAAAGGACAGGGGAAGCGGCTACACCTTC. The V call is TRBV28, the J call TRBJ1-2; the match to TRBD1 covers 9 bases. The J segment lost 8 bases and the V segment lost 7 bases, leaving 8 bases of the junction unmatched. Germline CDR1 MDHEN, CDR2 SYDVKM. This CDR3 region has 13 residues.

This clonotype turned up a few times. The chain recombines TRBV5-5 with TRBJ1-2; 10 positions agree with TRBD1. Trimming took 0 bases from V and 4 from J; bases not matched to a gene: 6. CDR3 length: 16 residues. Germline values: CDR1 SGHKS, CDR2 YYEKEE (reference sequence). CDR3 amino acids: CASSLAGTGVGYGYTF. DNA of the CDR3: TGTGCCAGCAGCTTGGCTGGGACAGGGGTCGGCTATGGCTACACCTTC. Full variable domain (remainder filled in from reference TRBV5-5 and TRBJ1-2): DAGVTQSPTHLIKTRGQQVTLRCSPISGHKSVSWYQQVLGQGPQFIFQYYEKEERGRGNFPDRFSARQFPNYSSELNVNALLLGDSALYLCASSLAGTGVGYGYTFGSGTRLTVV.

With respect to this clonotype: A much larger clone differs by one base, so this may be a read error. The chain employs TRBV10-3 and TRBJ2-1, with D tentatively TRBD1 (6 bases). Looked up from germline, CDR1 is ENHRY and CDR2 is SYGVKD. The CDR3 is 15 amino acids. For the CDR3, the DNA is TGTGCCATTAAAACAACAGGGTTTACGCGCAATGGGCAGTTCTTC. It yields the protein CAIKTTGFTRNGQFF.

The CDR3 sequence is CASLDRDRGITGELFF. The CDR3 DNA sequence: TGTGCCAGCCTGGACCGGGACAGGGGTATCACCGGGGAGCTGTTTTTT. The V gene is TRBV2, the J gene TRBJ2-2, with 10 bases that match TRBD1. V was clipped by 8 bases and J by 4 bases; unmatched bases: 10. Germline CDR1 SNHLY, CDR2 FYNNEI. The CDR3 is made up of 16 amino acids. The full variable domain, its missing parts supplied by reference TRBV2 and TRBJ2-2, is EPEVTQTPSHQVTQMGQEVILRCVPISNHLYFYWYRQILGQKVEFLVSFYNNEISEKSEIFDDQFSVERPDGSNFTLKIRSTKLEDSAMYFCASLDRDRGITGELFFGEGSRLTVL.

V gene TRBV20-1 combines with J gene TRBJ1-5; the D gene is possibly TRBD1 (5 bases). The CDR3 contains 15 residues. The ends were cut back, 6 bases at V and 1 base at J, with 16 bases in the middle. Germline values: CDR1 DFQATT, CDR2 SNEGSKA (reference sequence). The CDR3 region is CSAGYSGDSNQPQHF. CDR3 bases: TGCAGTGCAGGATATTCCGGGGACAGCAATCAGCCCCAGCATTTT.

This clonotype occurred many times. The chain combines TRBV10-3 with TRBJ1-1, with 8 nucleotides matching TRBD1. This CDR3 contains 11 residues. CDR1 and CDR2 (germline): ENHRY, SYGVKD. V dropped 3 bases and J dropped 11; count of bases not matched to a gene: 2. In DNA form, the CDR3 reads TGTGCCATCAGTGAAGGGACAGGCGCTTTCTTT. This gives the protein CAISEGTGAFF.

The genes are TRBV18 and TRBJ1-5; D remains unclear. Germline V gene data show CDR1 as KGHSH and CDR2 as LQKENI. The ends were cut back, 0 bases at V and 6 bases at J, with 9 bases in the middle. The CDR3 has 14 amino acids. CDR3 region: CASSPPGDGQPQHF. The CDR3 bases are TGTGCCAGCTCACCACCCGGGGATGGTCAGCCCCAGCATTTT.

This clonotype was seen more than once but under ten times. This chain uses TRBV29-1 with TRBJ1-2, with D possibly TRBD1 on 5 matching bases. CDR1 and CDR2 (germline): SQVTM, ANQGSEA. Trimming cost V 7 bases and J 9 bases, with 24 bases left between them. This CDR3 is built from 14 residues. CDR3 bases: TGCAGCGCAAACACCGGCGGGGACGGCGTTCGCTACACCTTC. Translated: CSANTGGDGVRYTF.

J is TRBJ2-2 and V is TRBV3-1, with 9 positions matching TRBD1. CDR1 and CDR2 from the germline V gene are LGHDT and YNNKEL (reference sequence). J lost 5 bases, V lost 3 bases, and 7 bases had no gene match. The CDR3 contains 16 residues. CDR3 nucleotide sequence: TGTGCCAGCAGCCAGGGACAGGGTGTAGTGACCGGGGAGCTGTTTTTT. This encodes CASSQGQGVVTGELFF.

This clonotype was seen repeatedly, ten times or more. The chain uses TRBV20-1 and TRBJ1-6, with D perhaps matching TRBD1 (5 bases). Trimming left V 2 bases short and J 0 bases short, with 11 bases between. Germline V gives CDR1 DFQATT, CDR2 SNEGSKA (reference sequence). The length of the CDR3 is 16 residues. This CDR3 is CSARTWGSSYNSPLHF. CDR3 coding DNA: TGCAGTGCTAGAACTTGGGGGAGCTCCTATAATTCACCCCTCCACTTT.

This clonotype was seen a few times. The chain couples TRBV11-3 to TRBJ2-3; D unresolved. Trimming removed 3 bases from V and 2 bases from J, with 6 bases in between. The germline V gene encodes CDR1 SGHNT and CDR2 YENEEA. The CDR3 is made up of 13 amino acids. CDR3 sequence reads: CASSFRYTDTQYF. The CDR3 DNA reads TGTGCCAGCAGCTTCCGGTACACAGATACGCAGTATTTT.

This clonotype was counted only a few times. J is TRBJ1-1 and V is TRBV7-6; D gene uncertain. The germline gives CDR1 SGHVS, CDR2 FNYEAQ. The CDR3 loop spans 15 amino acids. Trimming took 2 bases from V and 4 from J, leaving 14 bases between them. Here the CDR3 reads CASSLRAGGSTEAFF. CDR3 in DNA: TGTGCCAGCAGCTTAAGAGCTGGTGGTTCCACTGAAGCTTTCTTT.

There are many counts of this clonotype. The V and J genes are TRBV9 and TRBJ2-7; D perhaps matches TRBD2 (5 bases). The germline V and J ends were trimmed by 0 bases and 0 bases, with 10 bases remaining between them. The CDR3 consists of 15 residues. Per the germline V gene, CDR1 is SGDLS and CDR2 is YYNGEE. The CDR3 DNA follows: TGTGCCAGCAGCGTAGGGGTGGGGAGCTCCTACGAGCAGTACTTC. Translating gives CASSVGVGSSYEQYF.

This chain joins TRBV6-1 and TRBJ2-2; TRBD1 or TRBD2 may be the D gene (5 bases each). Per the germline V gene, CDR1 is MNHNS and CDR2 is SASEGT. This CDR3 comprises 15 residues. The V gene lost 8 bases and the J gene lost 4 bases, with 17 bases spanning the gap. The CDR3 is CASGVSGTSTGELFF. CDR3 DNA sequence: TGTGCCAGCGGAGTGTCCGGGACCTCCACCGGGGAGCTGTTTTTT.

The chain uses TRBV5-1 and TRBJ2-7, with D perhaps assigned TRBD1 or TRBD2 (6 bases each). Germline assignment: CDR1 SGHRS and CDR2 YFSETQ. V lost 3 bases and J 0 bases, leaving 10 bases between the germline ends. This CDR3 comprises 14 residues. The CDR3, as DNA: TGCGCCAGCAGCTCGGGGGACACCTCCTACGAGCAGTACTTC. It specifies CASSSGDTSYEQYF.

There are many counts of this clonotype. Here the CDR3 DNA reads TGTGCCAGCAGTTTGCGACAGGGTTATAGCAATCAGCCCCAGCATTTT. Translation gives CASSLRQGYSNQPQHF. V and J are TRBV28 and TRBJ1-5; 7 positions agree with TRBD1. V was pared by 3 bases and J by 0 bases, with 5 bases of the junction left unmatched. This CDR3 region has 16 residues. Germline V gene sequence: CDR1 MDHEN, CDR2 SYDVKM.

At least ten counts were recorded for this clonotype. The V gene is TRBV7-9, the J gene TRBJ2-1, with 7 bases aligning to TRBD2. The CDR3 is 14 residues long. Unmatched junction bases numbered 6, after V lost 3 bases and J lost 7 bases. Germline V gene lookup returns CDR1 SEHNR and CDR2 FQNEAQ (reference sequence). The DNA of the CDR3 is TGTGCCAGCAGCTTGACGGGACTACCAAATGAGCAGTTCTTC. It specifies CASSLTGLPNEQFF.

This clonotype was counted ten times or more. This chain uses TRBV20-1 with TRBJ2-1, with D perhaps matching TRBD2 (6 bases). This CDR3 contains 12 residues. Germline V lookup: CDR1 DFQATT, CDR2 SNEGSKA (reference sequence). V was cut by 6 bases and J by 2 bases, with 8 bases left in between. The CDR3 DNA sequence: TGCAGTGCGGGGGGTGCCTACAATGAGCAGTTCTTC. It yields the protein CSAGGAYNEQFF.

Only a few counts were recorded for this clonotype. This chain links TRBV20-1 with TRBJ1-2; D is unclear. From germline, CDR1 is DFQATT and CDR2 SNEGSKA (reference sequence). Between the trimmed V and J ends, which lost 4 bases and 8 bases, there was a span of 14 bases. CDR3 length: 12 residues. Here the CDR3 reads CSAKTVKDGYTF. The CDR3 region has the DNA TGCAGTGCTAAGACGGTTAAGGACGGCTACACCTTC.

This clonotype has only a few counts. The CDR3 sequence: CASSFTSGGAGTDTQYF. The CDR3 DNA reads as TGTGCCAGCAGTTTCACTAGCGGGGGGGCAGGCACAGATACGCAGTATTTT. The chain couples TRBV28 to TRBJ2-3; TRBD2 agrees at 13 bases. This CDR3 has 17 residues. The V gene end was trimmed by 3 bases and the J gene end by 1 base; junction bases not matched to a gene: 4. CDR1 MDHEN and CDR2 SYDVKM come from the germline V gene.

The chain employs TRBV7-9 and TRBJ1-2, with D perhaps TRBD1 (5 bases). The CDR3 consists of 15 residues. Trimming stripped 7 bases from V and 4 bases from J, with 19 bases between. Germline values: CDR1 SEHNR, CDR2 FQNEAQ (reference sequence). CDR3 DNA: TGTGCCAGCATGTCTGAGGGGAGCTCCTTCTATGGCTACACCTTC. Protein sequence: CASMSEGSSFYGYTF. Full variable domain (outside the CDR3, taken from reference TRBV7-9 and TRBJ1-2): DTGVSQNPRHKITKRGQNVTFRCDPISEHNRLYWYRQTLGQGPEFLTYFQNEAQLEKSRLLSDRFSAERPKGSFSTLEIQRTEQGDSAMYLCASMSEGSSFYGYTFGSGTRLTVV.

This clonotype showed up many times. This chain uses TRBV30 with TRBJ1-5; the D gene is possibly TRBD1 (6 bases). Per germline, CDR1 GTSNPN and CDR2 SVGIG (reference sequence). The CDR3 is 15 amino acids. The V and J ends lost 7 bases and 5 bases respectively, with 21 bases between them. In nucleotides, the CDR3 is TGTGCCTCCCCGGGTCGGACAGACAGCCATCAGCCCCAGCATTTT. Encoded protein: CASPGRTDSHQPQHF.

Many counts were recorded for this clonotype. V usage is TRBV3-1 and J usage is TRBJ2-6; unclear D gene. The CDR3 is 15 amino acids. Trimming removed 4 bases at V and 0 bases at J, with 7 bases between. CDR1 LGHDT and CDR2 YNNKEL come from the germline V gene (reference sequence). The CDR3 DNA reads as TGTGCCAGCAGCCCGCAGAGCTCTGGGGCCAACGTCCTGACTTTC. Its translation is CASSPQSSGANVLTF.

In its sample, this clonotype was seen many times. J is TRBJ2-2 and V is TRBV5-1; no clear D gene. The CDR3 contains 12 residues. The V end was cut by 7 bases, the J end by 3 bases, with 7 bases between. Germline V gene sequence: CDR1 SGHRS, CDR2 YFSETQ. CDR3 coding DNA: TGCGCCAGCTTCGCGTACACCGGGGAGCTGTTTTTT. Its protein is CASFAYTGELFF.

This clonotype has more than one count but fewer than ten. This chain joins TRBV19 and TRBJ1-2, with D unclear. Trimming shortened V by 3 bases and J by 5 bases, and 10 bases separated the two germline ends. From germline, CDR1 is LNHDA and CDR2 SQIVND (reference sequence). The CDR3 extends over 13 amino acids. The CDR3 loop is CASSIAGQYGYTF. The CDR3 DNA reads as TGTGCCAGTAGTATCGCTGGGCAGTATGGCTACACCTTC.

A word on this clonotype: A much larger clone lies a single base off, so this may be a read error. The V call is TRBV5-1, the J call TRBJ2-3, with D perhaps matching TRBD1 or TRBD2 (5 bases each). CDR3 size: 17 residues. From germline, CDR1 is SGHRS and CDR2 YFSETQ. CDR3 DNA: TGCGCCAGCAGCTTGCCACCTCCATTGGCTAGCACAGGTACGCAGTATTTT. Encoded protein: CASSLPPPLASTGTQYF.

This clonotype came up many times. The chain carries TRBV20-1 and TRBJ2-1, with 7 bases fitting TRBD2. Per the germline V gene, CDR1 is DFQATT and CDR2 is SNEGSKA (reference sequence). The CDR3 contains 15 residues. Trimming took 6 bases from V and 2 from J; bases not matched to a gene: 10. The CDR3 DNA reads as TGCAGTGCCCCTTGGGGAGGGGCCCCCTACAATGAGCAGTTCTTC. Protein sequence: CSAPWGGAPYNEQFF.

This clonotype was detected many times. This chain connects TRBV12-3 or TRBV12-4 to TRBJ2-5; weak D call: TRBD1 (6 bases). The length of the CDR3 is 13 residues. The V and J ends lost 7 bases and 5 bases respectively, with 14 bases between them. CDR3 sequence reads: CASTGAGVETQYF. CDR3 nucleotides: TGTGCCAGCACCGGTGCAGGGGTCGAGACCCAGTACTTC.

This clonotype came up a few times. V and J are TRBV12-3 or TRBV12-4 and TRBJ1-5; no clear D gene. This CDR3 spans 13 amino acids. V was pared by 5 bases and J by 3 bases, with 8 bases between. CDR3 sequence (DNA): TGTGCCAGCAGTAATAGGGTCAATCAGCCCCAGCATTTT. It codes for CASSNRVNQPQHF.